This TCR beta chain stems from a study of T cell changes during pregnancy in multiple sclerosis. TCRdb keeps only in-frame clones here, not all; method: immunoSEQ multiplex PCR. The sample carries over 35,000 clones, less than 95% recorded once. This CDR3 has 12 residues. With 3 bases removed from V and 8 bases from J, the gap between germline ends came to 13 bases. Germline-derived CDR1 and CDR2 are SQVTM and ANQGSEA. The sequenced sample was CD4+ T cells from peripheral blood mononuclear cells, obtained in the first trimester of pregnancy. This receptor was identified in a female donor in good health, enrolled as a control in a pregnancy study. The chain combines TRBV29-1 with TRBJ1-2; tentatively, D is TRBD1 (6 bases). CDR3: CSVDHTGNGYTF. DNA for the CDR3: TGCAGCGTTGACCATACAGGGAACGGCTACACCTTC.